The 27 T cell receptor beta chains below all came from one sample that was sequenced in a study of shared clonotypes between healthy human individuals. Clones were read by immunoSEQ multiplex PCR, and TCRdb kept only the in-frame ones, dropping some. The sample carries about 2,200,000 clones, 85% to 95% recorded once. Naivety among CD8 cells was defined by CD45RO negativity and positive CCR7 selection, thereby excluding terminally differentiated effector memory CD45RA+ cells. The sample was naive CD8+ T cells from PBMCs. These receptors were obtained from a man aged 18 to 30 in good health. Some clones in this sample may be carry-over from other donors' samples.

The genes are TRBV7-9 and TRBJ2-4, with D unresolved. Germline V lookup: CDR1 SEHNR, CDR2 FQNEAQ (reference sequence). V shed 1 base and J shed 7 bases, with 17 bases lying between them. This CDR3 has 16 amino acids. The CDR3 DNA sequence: TGTGCCAGCAGCTTAGTCGGACCGGCGAGGTGGAACATTCAGTACTTC. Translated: CASSLVGPARWNIQYF.

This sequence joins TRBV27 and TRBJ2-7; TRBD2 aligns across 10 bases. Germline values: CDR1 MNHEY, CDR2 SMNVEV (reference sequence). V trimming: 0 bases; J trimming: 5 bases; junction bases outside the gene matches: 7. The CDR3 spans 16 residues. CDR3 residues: CASSLSATSGQNEQYF. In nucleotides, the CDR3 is TGTGCCAGCAGTTTATCGGCGACTAGCGGGCAAAACGAGCAGTACTTC.

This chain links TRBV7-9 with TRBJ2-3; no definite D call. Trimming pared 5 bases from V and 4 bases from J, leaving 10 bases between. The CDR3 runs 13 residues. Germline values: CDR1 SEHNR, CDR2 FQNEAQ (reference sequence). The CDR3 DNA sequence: TGTGCCAGCAGCGTAAAGTTCCCAGATACGCAGTATTTT. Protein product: CASSVKFPDTQYF.

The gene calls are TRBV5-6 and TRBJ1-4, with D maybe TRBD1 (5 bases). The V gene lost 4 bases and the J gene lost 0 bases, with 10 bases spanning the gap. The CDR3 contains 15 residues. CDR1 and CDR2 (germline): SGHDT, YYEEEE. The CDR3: CASSPRQSTNEKLFF. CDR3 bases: TGTGCCAGCAGCCCTCGACAGTCAACTAATGAAAAACTGTTTTTT.

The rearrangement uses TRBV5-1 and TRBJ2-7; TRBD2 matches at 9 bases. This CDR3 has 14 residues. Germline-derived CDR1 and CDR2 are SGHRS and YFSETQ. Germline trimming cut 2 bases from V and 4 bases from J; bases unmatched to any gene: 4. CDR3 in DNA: TGCGCCAGCAGCTTCCTAGCGGGATCATACGAGCAGTACTTC. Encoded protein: CASSFLAGSYEQYF.

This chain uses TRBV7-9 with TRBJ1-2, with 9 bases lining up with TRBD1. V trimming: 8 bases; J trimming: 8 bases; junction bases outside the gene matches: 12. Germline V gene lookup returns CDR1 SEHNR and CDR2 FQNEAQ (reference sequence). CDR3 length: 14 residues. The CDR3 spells CASRQGTGLDGYTF. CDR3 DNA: TGTGCCAGCCGCCAGGGGACAGGGCTCGACGGCTACACCTTC.

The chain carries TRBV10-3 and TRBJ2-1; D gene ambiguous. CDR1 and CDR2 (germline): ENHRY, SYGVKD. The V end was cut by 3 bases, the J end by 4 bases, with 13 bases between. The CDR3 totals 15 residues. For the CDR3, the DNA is TGTGCCATCAGTGACCCGGGCCTTCTTTACAATGAGCAGTTCTTC. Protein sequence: CAISDPGLLYNEQFF.

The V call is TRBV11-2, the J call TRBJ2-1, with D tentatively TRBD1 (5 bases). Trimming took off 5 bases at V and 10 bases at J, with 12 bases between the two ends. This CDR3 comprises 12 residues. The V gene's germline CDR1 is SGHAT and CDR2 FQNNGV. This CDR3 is CASSLRAGEQFF. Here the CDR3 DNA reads TGTGCCAGCAGCCTAAGGGCAGGGGAGCAGTTCTTC.

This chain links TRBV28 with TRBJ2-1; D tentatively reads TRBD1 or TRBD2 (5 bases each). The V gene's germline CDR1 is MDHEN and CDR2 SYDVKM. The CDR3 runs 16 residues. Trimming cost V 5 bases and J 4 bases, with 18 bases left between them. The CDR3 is CASSLPGSGNYNEQFF. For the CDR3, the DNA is TGTGCCAGCAGTCTGCCAGGGAGCGGAAATTACAATGAGCAGTTCTTC.

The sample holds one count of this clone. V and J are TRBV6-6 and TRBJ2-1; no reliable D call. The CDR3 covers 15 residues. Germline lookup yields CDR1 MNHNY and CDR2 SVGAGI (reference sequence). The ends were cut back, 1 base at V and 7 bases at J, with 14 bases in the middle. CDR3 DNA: TGTGCCAGCAGTTACTTAGGCCGAACCGGGAATGAGCAGTTCTTC. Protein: CASSYLGRTGNEQFF.

CDR3: CASSDGASTSTDTQYF. In nucleotides, the CDR3 is TGTGCCAGCAGTGACGGGGCCAGCACTAGCACAGATACGCAGTATTTT. The V and J genes are TRBV6-4 and TRBJ2-3; perhaps TRBD1 as D (5 bases). The CDR3 contains 16 residues. The germline V gene has CDR1 MRHNA and CDR2 SNTAGT. Deletions cut 2 bases from V and 0 bases from J, with 12 bases between.

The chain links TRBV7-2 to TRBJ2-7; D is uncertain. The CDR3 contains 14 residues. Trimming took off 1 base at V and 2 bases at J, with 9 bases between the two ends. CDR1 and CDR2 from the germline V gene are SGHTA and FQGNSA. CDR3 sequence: CASSLGLGTYEQYF. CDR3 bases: TGTGCCAGCAGCTTAGGACTCGGAACCTACGAGCAGTACTTC.

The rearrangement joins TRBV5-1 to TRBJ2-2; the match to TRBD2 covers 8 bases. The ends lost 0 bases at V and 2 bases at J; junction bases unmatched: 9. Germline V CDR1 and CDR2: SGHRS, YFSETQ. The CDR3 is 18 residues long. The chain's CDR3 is CASSLGGFAGGNTGELFF. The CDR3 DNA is TGCGCCAGCAGCTTGGGAGGCTTTGCGGGAGGAAACACCGGGGAGCTGTTTTTT.

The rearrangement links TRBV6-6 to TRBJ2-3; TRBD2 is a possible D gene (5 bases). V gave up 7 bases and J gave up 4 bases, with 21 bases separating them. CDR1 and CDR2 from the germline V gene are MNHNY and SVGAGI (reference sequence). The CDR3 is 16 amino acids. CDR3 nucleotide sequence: TGTGCCAGCATCCTTCTAGCAGAAGGTTTCGCAGATACGCAGTATTTT. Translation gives CASILLAEGFADTQYF.

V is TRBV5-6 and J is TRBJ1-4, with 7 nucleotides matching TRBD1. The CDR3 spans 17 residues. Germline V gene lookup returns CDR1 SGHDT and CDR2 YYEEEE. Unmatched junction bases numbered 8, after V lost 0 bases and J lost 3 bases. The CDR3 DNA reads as TGTGCCAGCAGCTTGGTCCAGGGGGGTATCGCTAATGAAAAACTGTTTTTT. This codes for CASSLVQGGIANEKLFF.

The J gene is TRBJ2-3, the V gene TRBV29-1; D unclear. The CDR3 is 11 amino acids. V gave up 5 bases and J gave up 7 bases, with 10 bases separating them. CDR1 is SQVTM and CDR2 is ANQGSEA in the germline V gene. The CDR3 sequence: CSVPLPNTQYF. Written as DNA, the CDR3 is TGCAGCGTTCCCCTCCCGAATACGCAGTATTTT.

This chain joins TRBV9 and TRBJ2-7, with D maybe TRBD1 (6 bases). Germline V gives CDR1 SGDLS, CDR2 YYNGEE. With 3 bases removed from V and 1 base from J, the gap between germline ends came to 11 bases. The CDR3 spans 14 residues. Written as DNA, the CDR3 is TGTGCCAGCAGCGACAACAGGGAGTCCTACGAGCAGTACTTC. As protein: CASSDNRESYEQYF.

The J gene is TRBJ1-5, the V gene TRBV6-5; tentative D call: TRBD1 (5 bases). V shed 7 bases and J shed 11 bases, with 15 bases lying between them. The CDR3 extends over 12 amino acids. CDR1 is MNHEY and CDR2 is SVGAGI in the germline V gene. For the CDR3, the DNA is TGTGCCAGCACTGGGGATAGGGGAACCCAGCATTTT. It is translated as CASTGDRGTQHF.

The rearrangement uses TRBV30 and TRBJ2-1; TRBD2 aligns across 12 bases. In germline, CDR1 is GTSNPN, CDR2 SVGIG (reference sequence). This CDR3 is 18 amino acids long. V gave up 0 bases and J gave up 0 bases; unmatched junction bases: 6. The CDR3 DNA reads TGTGCCTGGAGTGTACAGGGACTAGCGGGTCTCTCCTACAATGAGCAGTTCTTC. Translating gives CAWSVQGLAGLSYNEQFF. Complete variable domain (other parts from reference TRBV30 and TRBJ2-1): SQTIHQWPATLVQPVGSPLSLECTVEGTSNPNLYWYRQAAGRGLQLLFYSVGIGQISSEVPQNLSASRPQDRQFILSSKKLLLSDSGFYLCAWSVQGLAGLSYNEQFFGPGTRLTVL.

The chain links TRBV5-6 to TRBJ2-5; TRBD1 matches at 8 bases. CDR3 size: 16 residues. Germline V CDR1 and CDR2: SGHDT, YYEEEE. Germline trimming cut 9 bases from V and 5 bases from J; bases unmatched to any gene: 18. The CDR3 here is CANQEGSRTGRETQYF. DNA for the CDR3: TGTGCCAACCAGGAGGGAAGCCGGACAGGGCGGGAGACCCAGTACTTC.

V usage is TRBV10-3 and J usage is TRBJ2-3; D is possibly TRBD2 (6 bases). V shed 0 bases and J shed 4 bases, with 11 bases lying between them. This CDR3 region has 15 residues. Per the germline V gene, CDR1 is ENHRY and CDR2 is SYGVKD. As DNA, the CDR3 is TGTGCCATCAGTGAGTCGATGGAGGGTCCAGATACGCAGTATTTT. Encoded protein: CAISESMEGPDTQYF.

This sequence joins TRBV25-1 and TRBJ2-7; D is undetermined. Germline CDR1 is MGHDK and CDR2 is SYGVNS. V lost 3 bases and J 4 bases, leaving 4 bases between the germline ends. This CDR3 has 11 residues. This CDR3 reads CASSEVYEQYF. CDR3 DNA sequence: TGTGCCAGCAGTGAGGTGTACGAGCAGTACTTC.

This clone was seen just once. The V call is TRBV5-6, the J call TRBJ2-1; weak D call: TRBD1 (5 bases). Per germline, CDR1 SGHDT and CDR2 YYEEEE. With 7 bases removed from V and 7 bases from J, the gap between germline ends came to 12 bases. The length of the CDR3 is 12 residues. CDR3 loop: CASGQGTNEQFF. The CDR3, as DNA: TGTGCCAGCGGCCAGGGTACGAATGAGCAGTTCTTC.

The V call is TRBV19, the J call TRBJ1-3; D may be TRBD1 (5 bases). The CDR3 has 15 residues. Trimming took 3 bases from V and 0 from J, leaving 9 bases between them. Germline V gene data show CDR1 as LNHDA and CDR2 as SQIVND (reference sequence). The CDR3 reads CASSIWGDSGNTIYF. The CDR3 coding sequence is TGTGCCAGTAGTATCTGGGGGGACTCTGGAAACACCATATATTTT.

In nucleotides, the CDR3 is TGTGCCAGCAGCCCGGCTGGGACAGGCTATGGCTACACCTTC. Amino acids: CASSPAGTGYGYTF. The rearrangement joins TRBV7-9 to TRBJ1-2; 8 nucleotides align to TRBD1. This CDR3 spans 14 amino acids. CDR1 and CDR2 from the germline V gene are SEHNR and FQNEAQ (reference sequence). V dropped 5 bases and J dropped 4; count of bases not matched to a gene: 6. Full variable domain (missing parts from reference TRBV7-9 and TRBJ1-2): DTGVSQNPRHKITKRGQNVTFRCDPISEHNRLYWYRQTLGQGPEFLTYFQNEAQLEKSRLLSDRFSAERPKGSFSTLEIQRTEQGDSAMYLCASSPAGTGYGYTFGSGTRLTVV.

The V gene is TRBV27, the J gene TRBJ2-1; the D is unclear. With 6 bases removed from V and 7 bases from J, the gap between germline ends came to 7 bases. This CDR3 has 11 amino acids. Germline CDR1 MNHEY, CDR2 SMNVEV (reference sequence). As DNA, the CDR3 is TGTGCCAGCAGCATCTCTAATGAGCAGTTCTTC. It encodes CASSISNEQFF.

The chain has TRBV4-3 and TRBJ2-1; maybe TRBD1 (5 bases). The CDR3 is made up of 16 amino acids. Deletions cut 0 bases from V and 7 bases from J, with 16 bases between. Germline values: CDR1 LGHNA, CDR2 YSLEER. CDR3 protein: CASSQDSQGQENEQFF. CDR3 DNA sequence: TGCGCCAGCAGCCAAGATTCCCAGGGCCAGGAGAATGAGCAGTTCTTC.